The 22 T cell receptor beta chains presented below share a single source sample, sequenced in a study of cytomegalovirus exposure and HLA in healthy donors. Researchers ran the PCR with 60 Vbeta and 13 Jbeta primers. Sequencing was performed with immunoSEQ multiplex PCR; in TCRdb, only in-frame clones are kept and a portion is missing. The sample consists of around 200,000 clones, roughly 85% of them appearing once. Source material: PBMCs. These receptors originate from a woman between 25 and 40 years old in good health and CMV-seropositive.

V is TRBV19 and J is TRBJ1-5, with TRBD1 matching 7 bases. The CDR3 extends over 16 amino acids. CDR1 is LNHDA, CDR2 SQIVND, per germline (reference sequence). J lost 2 bases, V lost 3 bases, and 7 bases had no gene match. In nucleotides, the CDR3 is TGTGCCAGTAGTATCCTAACAGGGGATGGCAATCAGCCCCAGCATTTT. Protein product: CASSILTGDGNQPQHF.

J is TRBJ2-5 and V is TRBV7-2; the match to TRBD1 covers 7 bases. Per germline, CDR1 SGHTA and CDR2 FQGNSA. V trimming: 5 bases; J trimming: 7 bases; junction bases outside the gene matches: 10. This CDR3 comprises 14 residues. CDR3 protein: CASSRGQPGGTQYF. The CDR3 coding sequence is TGTGCCAGCAGCCGGGGACAGCCAGGAGGGACCCAGTACTTC.

This chain uses TRBV5-6 with TRBJ2-1; TRBD2 agrees at 13 bases. CDR3 size: 17 residues. Germline values: CDR1 SGHDT, CDR2 YYEEEE. With V trimmed by 1 base and J by 12 bases, 13 bases remained unmatched. CDR3 residues: CASSLISGLAGPSVQFF. The CDR3 coding sequence is TGTGCCAGCAGCTTGATATCGGGACTAGCGGGACCATCGGTGCAGTTCTTC.

The genes are TRBV6-5 and TRBJ1-2, with no clear D. Trimming removed 7 bases from V and 3 bases from J, with 12 bases in between. The CDR3 loop spans 13 amino acids. Germline assignment: CDR1 MNHEY and CDR2 SVGAGI. The CDR3 nucleotides read TGTGCCAGCACCCGAGAGCGGCACTATGGCTACACCTTC. This encodes CASTRERHYGYTF.

V gene TRBV10-3 combines with J gene TRBJ1-1, with D perhaps TRBD1 (6 bases). Looked up from germline, CDR1 is ENHRY and CDR2 is SYGVKD. Trimming stripped 4 bases from V and 1 base from J, with 22 bases between. The CDR3 runs 18 residues. CDR3 in DNA: TGTGCCATCAGTGGACCAGAGGATGGGGGGGCAAGGAACACTGAAGCTTTCTTT. This translates into CAISGPEDGGARNTEAFF.

The chain is built from TRBV7-9 and TRBJ2-5; 7 bases line up with TRBD1. The CDR3 loop spans 13 amino acids. V lost 5 bases, J lost 8 bases, and 8 bases stayed unmatched. CDR1 is SEHNR, CDR2 FQNEAQ, per germline (reference sequence). Here the CDR3 reads CASSAQDRSTQYF. CDR3 in DNA: TGTGCCAGCAGCGCACAGGACAGGTCAACCCAGTACTTC.

The rearrangement uses TRBV6-5 and TRBJ1-2; D unresolved. V was pared by 5 bases and J by 7 bases, with 14 bases between. Germline V gene data show CDR1 as MNHEY and CDR2 as SVGAGI. The CDR3 is 13 residues long. CDR3 in amino acids: CASSRTLGSGYTF. The CDR3 coding sequence is TGTGCCAGCAGTCGGACTCTAGGGAGTGGCTACACCTTC.

In the case of this clone: This CDR3 is also generated by other DNA sequences in the sample. This rearrangement joins TRBV6-1 to TRBJ2-7, with 9 bases identical to TRBD1. Trimming took 3 bases from V and 2 from J; bases not matched to a gene: 5. Per the germline V gene, CDR1 is MNHNS and CDR2 is SASEGT. This CDR3 is built from 15 residues. The CDR3: CASSEGTGSTYEQYF. The CDR3 nucleotides are TGTGCCAGCAGTGAGGGGACAGGGAGTACCTACGAGCAGTACTTC.

J is TRBJ1-1 and V is TRBV2; 7 nucleotides align to TRBD1. The CDR3 loop spans 14 amino acids. The V and J ends lost 9 bases and 0 bases, in that order; junction bases with no gene match: 7. In germline, CDR1 is SNHLY, CDR2 FYNNEI. The CDR3: CASSKTGMNTEAFF. CDR3 coding DNA: TGTGCCAGTTCCAAGACAGGGATGAACACTGAAGCTTTCTTT.

V usage is TRBV15 and J usage is TRBJ2-1, with D tentatively TRBD2 (7 bases). Germline CDR1 LNHNV, CDR2 YYDKDF (reference sequence). The CDR3 covers 18 residues. Trimming removed 5 bases from V and 1 base from J, with 21 bases in between. The CDR3 sequence is CATSSGGGGGRSYNEQFF. DNA for the CDR3: TGTGCCACCAGCTCTGGGGGGGGCGGGGGAAGGTCCTACAATGAGCAGTTCTTC.

V and J are TRBV4-3 and TRBJ1-5, with D possibly matching TRBD1 (6 bases). The germline V gene encodes CDR1 LGHNA and CDR2 YSLEER. Trimming cost V 0 bases and J 5 bases, with 11 bases left between them. CDR3 size: 15 residues. The CDR3 DNA sequence: TGCGCCAGCAGCCAAGATGCGGACAGAGATCAGCCCCAGCATTTT. This codes for CASSQDADRDQPQHF.

The chain joins TRBV29-1 to TRBJ1-4; D unclear. Germline-derived CDR1 and CDR2 are SQVTM and ANQGSEA. This CDR3 has 15 residues. The ends were cut back, 6 bases at V and 0 bases at J, with 14 bases in the middle. CDR3 coding DNA: TGCAGCGTCCGCCGACAAGATGCAACTAATGAAAAACTGTTTTTT. It specifies CSVRRQDATNEKLFF.

V usage is TRBV7-2 and J usage is TRBJ1-2; no clear D gene. CDR3 size: 16 residues. The ends were cut back, 1 base at V and 2 bases at J, with 14 bases in the middle. Germline V gene lookup returns CDR1 SGHTA and CDR2 FQGNSA. DNA of the CDR3: TGTGCCAGCAGCTTAGAGTGGGAGGTATCGAACTATGGCTACACCTTC. It specifies CASSLEWEVSNYGYTF.

The chain links TRBV5-1 to TRBJ2-7, with 12 nucleotides matching TRBD2. This CDR3 contains 16 residues. V was pared by 4 bases and J by 4 bases, with 9 bases of the junction left unmatched. Germline loops: CDR1 SGHRS, CDR2 YFSETQ. The CDR3 DNA follows: TGCGCCAGCAGCCTGACTAGCGGGAGTGTATCGTACGAGCAGTACTTC. It codes for CASSLTSGSVSYEQYF.

This clone appeared once. The chain uses TRBV6-5 and TRBJ2-7; 8 bases fit TRBD1. Germline trimming cut 0 bases from V and 4 bases from J; bases unmatched to any gene: 5. This CDR3 contains 15 residues. Germline V CDR1 and CDR2: MNHEY, SVGAGI. Here the CDR3 DNA reads TGTGCCAGCAGTTACTCGGACAGGGTTAGTTACGAGCAGTACTTC. Translation: CASSYSDRVSYEQYF.

The gene calls are TRBV4-3 and TRBJ2-3; TRBD2 aligns across 9 bases. With V trimmed by 0 bases and J by 4 bases, 8 bases remained unmatched. The germline V gene encodes CDR1 LGHNA and CDR2 YSLEER. This CDR3 spans 17 amino acids. CDR3 DNA: TGCGCCAGCAGCCAAGATGGTTGGCGGGGGGGTCCAGATACGCAGTATTTT. Protein: CASSQDGWRGGPDTQYF.

This clone was found a few times. The genes are TRBV15 and TRBJ2-7; 10 bases are shared with TRBD2. V lost 0 bases and J lost 6; bases outside the gene matches: 5. The germline V gene has CDR1 LNHNV and CDR2 YYDKDF (reference sequence). The CDR3 is 15 residues long. The CDR3 protein is CATSRDLAGVVEQYF. As DNA, the CDR3 is TGTGCCACCAGCAGAGATCTAGCGGGAGTAGTCGAGCAGTACTTC.

The chain combines TRBV5-5 with TRBJ2-1; D gene uncertain. This CDR3 is built from 16 residues. Germline CDR1 and CDR2: SGHKS and YYEKEE (reference sequence). Trimming stripped 1 base from V and 0 bases from J, with 11 bases between. The CDR3, as DNA: TGTGCCAGCAGCTTGTACATTGGCAACTCCTACAATGAGCAGTTCTTC. Translated: CASSLYIGNSYNEQFF.

The genes are TRBV5-1 and TRBJ2-7, with 12 bases that match TRBD1. Germline V gene lookup returns CDR1 SGHRS and CDR2 YFSETQ. The CDR3 contains 14 residues. The V and J ends lost 4 bases and 6 bases, in that order; junction bases with no gene match: 5. The CDR3 bases are TGCGCCAGCAGCCCGGGACAGGGGGCGGGCGAGCAGTACTTC. Its protein product is CASSPGQGAGEQYF.

The chain has TRBV30 and TRBJ2-7; D is possibly TRBD1 (6 bases). CDR1 and CDR2 from the germline V gene are GTSNPN and SVGIG (reference sequence). V shed 5 bases and J shed 0 bases, with 8 bases lying between them. The CDR3 is made up of 12 amino acids. For the CDR3, the DNA is TGTGCCTGGGCACAGGGCTCCTACGAGCAGTACTTC. Amino acid sequence: CAWAQGSYEQYF.

The V call is TRBV4-3, the J call TRBJ1-2, with a weak D call TRBD1 (5 bases). Germline V lookup: CDR1 LGHNA, CDR2 YSLEER. The germline V and J ends were trimmed by 1 base and 4 bases, with 13 bases remaining between them. The CDR3 loop spans 15 amino acids. CDR3 bases: TGCGCCAGCAGCCAAGGAGACAGAGGCGGCTATGGCTACACCTTC. Protein: CASSQGDRGGYGYTF.

This chain links TRBV6-5 with TRBJ2-7, with 7 bases lining up with TRBD1. The J segment lost 0 bases and the V segment lost 6 bases, leaving 5 bases of the junction unmatched. The CDR3 has 14 residues. Looked up from germline, CDR1 is MNHEY and CDR2 is SVGAGI. CDR3 coding DNA: TGTGCCAGCAGGTTGACAGGGTTCTCCTACGAGCAGTACTTC. Translated, it gives CASRLTGFSYEQYF.